Below, one TCR beta chain is given with its context. The data are from a study of T cell responses to AZD1222 COVID-19 vaccine. Profiling relied on immunoSEQ multiplex PCR, and the TCRdb table lists in-frame clones only, not all of them. Counted here are 120,000 to 150,000 clones, around nine tenths occurring once; the ten biggest clones make up around 5%. Unmatched junction bases numbered 12, after V lost 0 bases and J lost 0 bases. Germline CDR1 and CDR2: SGHNT and YYREEE (reference sequence). The CDR3 runs to 19 residues. The material was peripheral blood, obtained on day 0 of AZD1222 vaccination. The chain is built from TRBV5-4 and TRBJ2-1, with 7 bases aligning to TRBD2. The origin of this receptor is an adult in good health. The CDR3 reads CASSLVLGGSRSSYNEQFF. The CDR3 DNA is TGTGCCAGCAGCTTGGTGTTGGGCGGGAGCCGGAGCTCCTACAATGAGCAGTTCTTC.